Below, one T cell receptor (beta chain) is given with its context. The method was immunoSEQ multiplex PCR; TCRdb's version includes in-frame clones alone and lacks a portion of them. The top ten hold more than 6.5% of the sample, which has 100,000 to 150,000 clones, roughly 90% seen once. The data belong to a study of control samples from healthy donors and cancer patients. The V end was cut by 3 bases, the J end by 6 bases, with 6 bases between. CDR3 size: 11 residues. CDR1 and CDR2 (germline): SGDLS, YYNGEE. The chain combines TRBV9 with TRBJ1-1; D perhaps matches TRBD1 (5 bases). The source material was PBMCs. The clonotype originates from a man aged 45-65 years with head and neck cancer. The CDR3 bases are TGTGCCAGCAGCGGGGGCTCTGAAGCTTTCTTT. This encodes CASSGGSEAFF.